The T cell receptor (beta chain) under discussion was sequenced for a study of human T cells and chemical hapten exposure. Indicated time point: patch test 3, about 24 weeks after DPC sensitization. Stated treatment: therapeutic diphenylcyclopropenone sensitization with weekly scalp DPC. In TCRdb, the RACE reads were re-called with MiXCR into one record per CDR3 protein. The table records under 130,000 distinct CDR3 sequences, about 34% of them present only once. This clonotype was counted between two and nine times. Its matching antigen is unknown. General study points: Compared with pre-sensitization or healthy control sets, expanded TCRs clustered more.

This clonotype was obtained from a man aged 35 to 55 with alopecia areata. Some clones in this sample may be carry-over from other donors' samples. The sequenced sample was whole blood, obtained in connection with sensitization to the hapten diphenylcyclopropenone (DPC).

Here the CDR3 reads CASSYTPSSGRETQYF. Here the CDR3 DNA reads TGTGCCAGCAGTTATACCCCGTCTAGCGGGAGGGAGACCCAGTACTTC. This rearrangement joins TRBV6-5 to TRBJ2-5, with 11 bases aligning to TRBD2. The trim removed 3 bases at V and 5 bases at J, leaving 8 bases unmatched. Germline V gives CDR1 MNHEY, CDR2 SVGAGI. The CDR3 totals 16 residues.